The T cell receptor (beta chain) under discussion was sequenced for a study of post-analysis software for immune sequencing data (dated by TCRdb to 2014 to 2015). As for the study more broadly: The recorded disease courses included relapsing-remitting, secondary progressive and progressive-relapsing multiple sclerosis, and some patients had no subtype annotation. A subset of samples was prepared in parallel using single-end sample barcoding, then pooled and co-amplified after Illumina adapter ligation. The patient repertoires were compared against 11 previously published healthy control repertoires obtained from donors aged roughly 6 to 28 years. The research as a whole found: Strong co-clustering of samples prepared in the same batch was shown by direct clustering with F measure, prompting a batch-effect correction. Multiple sclerosis patients had significantly lower normalized Chao1 diversity than controls, a result that suggests substantial peripheral T-cell clonal expansion. The multiple sclerosis patient group was slightly younger than the control group. Patients showed significantly higher frequencies than controls for several TRBV segments, among them TRBV5-6, TRBV5-1 and TRBV20-1.

V drops 7 bases and J drops 6 bases, leaving 19 bases in between. Taken from cysteine to phenylalanine, the CDR3 has 15 residues. The read is trimmed to its CDR3 DNA, 45 bases read in frame from base 1. Turning to this clonotype: Its target antigen remains unknown. Base qualities are missing; no much larger clone stands one base away.

The library was prepared using PCR. These reads were obtained on an Illumina HiSeq 2500. To reduce PCR and sequencing biases, unique molecular identifiers were incorporated into the TCR beta cDNA libraries. Approximately 500,000 cDNA molecules were obtained for every 1 to 10 million input T cells, so each molecule roughly corresponded to one T cell. The patient libraries were prepared and sequenced using the same protocol as the earlier healthy control dataset. Within a given batch, samples were prepared together, multiplexed and sequenced on the same HiSeq lane. The study's own analysis went as follows. Raw barcoded reads were processed with MIGEC, and single-read molecular identifier groups were discarded before consensus assembly and CDR3 extraction. Clonotype tables were post-analysed with VDJtools, and diversity was normalized by down-sampling all datasets to the smallest sample size. Repertoire overlap clustering matched CDR3 amino acid but not nucleotide sequences to correct batch-related cross-sample contamination. TCRdb trimmed public reads at Q25 via fastp, called clones via MiXCR and kept in-frame beta chains. Rows with a matching CDR3 protein are joined into one entry that keeps the most common DNA and genes. The V and J calls were determined by TCRdb, not by the authors. In all, the sample holds approximately 360,000 distinct CDR3 sequences, and 30% to 45% of those were seen once. Over 10% of the sample is held by the ten biggest clonotypes.

To demonstrate the VDJtools post-analysis software, TCR beta repertoires were profiled from the peripheral blood of about 14 young patients with multiple sclerosis. The multiple sclerosis patients were children and adolescents ranging in age from roughly 6 to 16 years. This clonotype was sampled from a girl under 18 with multiple sclerosis. Here the chain combines TRBV12-3 or TRBV12-4 and TRBJ1-5; no confident D gene assignment can be made. Sequencing input: blood. Here the CDR3 is given as CASTINGESGQPQHF. The base sequence is TGTGCCAGCACCATAAATGGGGAGTCAGGTCAGCCCCAGCATTTT.